This TCR beta chain was obtained from a study of blood T cell repertoires in COVID-19. Overall study context: The United States, Italy and Spain were the sources of the acute and convalescent COVID-19 samples.

Data came from immunoSEQ multiplex PCR; TCRdb stores just in-frame clones and leaves some out. This table holds over 60,000 clones, around 80% found once. V was cut by 0 bases and J by 7 bases, with 14 bases left in between. The CDR3 runs to 16 residues. Germline V lookup: CDR1 SGHRS, CDR2 YFSETQ. This TCR was sampled from a human donor in a cohort sampled during active COVID-19. The rearrangement uses TRBV5-1 and TRBJ1-6; D is undetermined. Sequenced sample: peripheral blood. For the CDR3, the DNA is TGCGCCAGCAGCTTGGGGAGCGGAAGCAAGAATTCACCCCTCCACTTT. Its translation: CASSLGSGSKNSPLHF. Using reference TRBV5-1 and TRBJ1-6 for the parts outside the CDR3, the full variable domain is KAGVTQTPRYLIKTRGQQVTLSCSPISGHRSVSWYQQTPGQGLQFLFEYFSETQRNKGNFPGRFSGRQFSNSRSEMNVSTLELGDSALYLCASSLGSGSKNSPLHFGNGTRLTVT.